The rows below give T cell receptor beta chains drawn from one sample of a study of CD4 T cells in relation to SARS-CoV-2 and coronaviruses. Repertoires were generated with immunoSEQ multiplex PCR, while TCRdb's copy carries only in-frame clones and drops some. The sample carries about 26,000 clones, around 80% recorded once. Which antigens these TCRs recognize remains unknown. Sample: CD4+ T cells from PBMCs, cultured in vitro. The receptors were sampled from a human donor in good health. CDR3s include the opening cysteine and the closing phenylalanine or tryptophan. D genes are given only for firm matches. Size is stated for part of the rows, as once, few or many counts, or as a class when the clone is expanded.

j_gene: TRBJ1-3
abundance: .
v_gene: TRBV9
d_gene: .
CDR3nt: TGTGCCAGCAGCGAAACCGGGACATACTCTGGAAACACCATATATTTT
CDR3aa: CASSETGTYSGNTIYF

j_gene: TRBJ2-2
abundance: .
v_gene: TRBV9
d_gene: .
CDR3nt: TGTGCCAGCAGCGTTCTGGGGGCCGTCACCGGGGAGCTGTTTTTT
CDR3aa: CASSVLGAVTGELFF

j_gene: TRBJ1-5
abundance: few
v_gene: TRBV2
d_gene: .
CDR3nt: TGTGCCAGCAGTGCGAGCGGAGGGGTGCTGCCCCAGCATTTT
CDR3aa: CASSASGGVLPQHF

j_gene: TRBJ2-1
abundance: once
v_gene: TRBV6-2/TRBV6-3
d_gene: TRBD2
CDR3nt: TGTGCCAGCAGTTACTACGCGGGAGGAGACAATGAGCAGTTCTTC
CDR3aa: CASSYYAGGDNEQFF

j_gene: TRBJ2-2
abundance: .
v_gene: TRBV5-6
d_gene: .
CDR3nt: TGTGCCAGCAGCTTCTGGGGGGCGAACACCGGGGAGCTGTTTTTT
CDR3aa: CASSFWGANTGELFF

j_gene: TRBJ2-1
abundance: few
v_gene: TRBV4-1
d_gene: .
CDR3nt: TGCGCCAGCAGCCAAGCCGGTCTAGGGATAGAGGAGGAGCAGTTCTTC
CDR3aa: CASSQAGLGIEEEQFF

j_gene: TRBJ2-3
abundance: .
v_gene: TRBV12-5
d_gene: TRBD2
CDR3nt: TGTGCTAGTGGTCGCACTAGCGGGAGCGATACGCAGTATTTT
CDR3aa: CASGRTSGSDTQYF

j_gene: TRBJ2-3
abundance: .
v_gene: TRBV6-1
d_gene: .
CDR3nt: TGTGCCAGCAGTGAAGCGGGACCCCTACCTCACGGACATACGCAGTATTTT
CDR3aa: CASSEAGPLPHGHTQYF

j_gene: TRBJ1-1
abundance: .
v_gene: TRBV5-1
d_gene: .
CDR3nt: TGCGCCAGCAGCTTGGGACAGACCAACACTGAAGCTTTCTTT
CDR3aa: CASSLGQTNTEAFF

j_gene: TRBJ1-1
abundance: .
v_gene: TRBV6-5
d_gene: .
CDR3nt: TGTGCCAGCACGAAGGTTTTGTGGAACACTGAAGCTTTCTTT
CDR3aa: CASTKVLWNTEAFF

j_gene: TRBJ1-6
abundance: .
v_gene: TRBV2
d_gene: TRBD1
CDR3nt: TGTGCCAGCAGCTCGACAGGGGGTAGAGGCTCACCCCTCCACTTT
CDR3aa: CASSSTGGRGSPLHF

j_gene: TRBJ1-6
abundance: .
v_gene: TRBV5-6
d_gene: .
CDR3nt: TGTGCCAGCAGCTTGGGTTTGGGCCCAATAGGTTCACCCCTCCACTTT
CDR3aa: CASSLGLGPIGSPLHF

j_gene: TRBJ2-5
abundance: .
v_gene: TRBV11-3
d_gene: .
CDR3nt: TGTGCCAGCAGCCAAAGGACAGAAGAGACCCAGTACTTC
CDR3aa: CASSQRTEETQYF

j_gene: TRBJ2-3
abundance: .
v_gene: TRBV7-2
d_gene: TRBD2
CDR3nt: TGTGCCAGCAGCAGAAAAACTAGCGACACAGATACGCAGTATTTT
CDR3aa: CASSRKTSDTDTQYF

j_gene: TRBJ2-2
abundance: .
v_gene: TRBV6-5
d_gene: .
CDR3nt: TGTGCCAGCATGTCAACCTCGAACACCGGGGAGCTGTTTTTT
CDR3aa: CASMSTSNTGELFF

j_gene: TRBJ2-3
abundance: .
v_gene: TRBV18
d_gene: .
CDR3nt: TGTGCCAGCTCACCACCTTCGACTTCCCGGGATACGCAGTATTTT
CDR3aa: CASSPPSTSRDTQYF

j_gene: TRBJ2-5
abundance: .
v_gene: TRBV11-2
d_gene: .
CDR3nt: TGTGCCAGCAGCCTAGGCAGAGAGACCCAGTACTTC
CDR3aa: CASSLGRETQYF

j_gene: TRBJ2-7
abundance: .
v_gene: TRBV13
d_gene: TRBD1
CDR3nt: TGTGCCAGCAGAGACAACAGGGGGGCGTACGAGCAGTACTTC
CDR3aa: CASRDNRGAYEQYF

j_gene: TRBJ1-6
abundance: .
v_gene: TRBV10-3
d_gene: .
CDR3nt: TGTGCCACCCAGACAGGCCCCTATAATTCACCCCTCCACTTT
CDR3aa: CATQTGPYNSPLHF

j_gene: TRBJ2-3
abundance: .
v_gene: TRBV7-9
d_gene: .
CDR3nt: TGTGCCAGCAGCCCCCGGGCCGAACCTCTCAGCACAGATACGCAGTATTTT
CDR3aa: CASSPRAEPLSTDTQYF

j_gene: TRBJ1-1
abundance: .
v_gene: TRBV18
d_gene: TRBD1
CDR3nt: TGTGCCAGCTCACCGGGACAGGGGAGTGAAGCTTTCTTT
CDR3aa: CASSPGQGSEAFF

j_gene: TRBJ2-1
abundance: few
v_gene: TRBV5-4
d_gene: .
CDR3nt: TGTGCCAGCAGGTGGGACAATGAGCAGTTCTTC
CDR3aa: CASRWDNEQFF

j_gene: TRBJ2-7
abundance: .
v_gene: TRBV3-1/TRBV3-2
d_gene: TRBD2
CDR3nt: TGTGCCAGCAGCCAAGATCGGCGGGGGAGGATCGAGCAGTACTTC
CDR3aa: CASSQDRRGRIEQYF

j_gene: TRBJ2-2
abundance: .
v_gene: TRBV3-1/TRBV3-2
d_gene: .
CDR3nt: TGTGCCAGCAGCCAATCATACGGAGGAGCCGGGGAGCTGTTTTTT
CDR3aa: CASSQSYGGAGELFF

j_gene: TRBJ1-3
abundance: .
v_gene: TRBV6-4
d_gene: .
CDR3nt: TGTGCCAGCAGTGACGGGGAGGCTGGAAACACCATATATTTT
CDR3aa: CASSDGEAGNTIYF

j_gene: TRBJ2-1
abundance: .
v_gene: TRBV7-8
d_gene: TRBD2
CDR3nt: TGTGCCAGCAGCTTAGTTCTAGCGGGCTACAATGAGCAGTTCTTC
CDR3aa: CASSLVLAGYNEQFF

j_gene: TRBJ2-5
abundance: .
v_gene: TRBV5-1
d_gene: TRBD2
CDR3nt: TGCGCCAGCAGCTGGGGGTGGAGTAGCGGGAATTACCAAGAGACCCAGTACTTC
CDR3aa: CASSWGWSSGNYQETQYF

j_gene: TRBJ2-7
abundance: .
v_gene: TRBV5-1
d_gene: TRBD2
CDR3nt: TGCGCCAGCAGCTTGGAACTAGCGGGGAGCGAGCAGTACTTC
CDR3aa: CASSLELAGSEQYF

j_gene: TRBJ1-5
abundance: .
v_gene: TRBV18
d_gene: .
CDR3nt: TGTGCCAGCTCACTTCCCAATCAGCCCCAGCATTTT
CDR3aa: CASSLPNQPQHF

j_gene: TRBJ2-3
abundance: .
v_gene: TRBV5-4
d_gene: TRBD2
CDR3nt: TGTGCCAGCAGCCTGCGGGGGGGCACAGATACGCAGTATTTT
CDR3aa: CASSLRGGTDTQYF

j_gene: TRBJ2-5
abundance: .
v_gene: TRBV5-1
d_gene: .
CDR3nt: TGCGCCAGCAGCTTGGAGGGAACCCGGGGGGAGACCCAGTACTTC
CDR3aa: CASSLEGTRGETQYF

j_gene: TRBJ2-6
abundance: once
v_gene: TRBV19
d_gene: TRBD2
CDR3nt: TGTGCCAGTAATGGCGGGAGGGCTTCTTTCTCTGGGGCCAACGTCCTGACTTTC
CDR3aa: CASNGGRASFSGANVLTF

j_gene: TRBJ2-1
abundance: .
v_gene: TRBV10-2
d_gene: .
CDR3nt: TGCGCCAGCCGCTCGGTTACTAGCCCCTCTGAGCAGTTCTTC
CDR3aa: CASRSVTSPSEQFF

j_gene: TRBJ2-5
abundance: .
v_gene: TRBV2
d_gene: TRBD2
CDR3nt: TGTGCCGGATCAGGACTAGCGGGCCAAGAGACCCAGTACTTC
CDR3aa: CAGSGLAGQETQYF

j_gene: TRBJ2-3
abundance: .
v_gene: TRBV19
d_gene: .
CDR3nt: TGTGCCAGTAGTATGGCCGCGGGTAGCACAGATACGCAGTATTTT
CDR3aa: CASSMAAGSTDTQYF

j_gene: TRBJ1-6
abundance: .
v_gene: TRBV6-2/TRBV6-3
d_gene: .
CDR3nt: TGTGCCAGCAGCTCCCAAGGGGTAGATAGTTCACCCCTCCACTTT
CDR3aa: CASSSQGVDSSPLHF

j_gene: TRBJ2-1
abundance: .
v_gene: TRBV4-1
d_gene: TRBD2
CDR3nt: TGCGCCAGCAGCCAAGATAGCGGGGGGGCCAATGAGCAGTTCTTC
CDR3aa: CASSQDSGGANEQFF

j_gene: TRBJ2-7
abundance: .
v_gene: TRBV19
d_gene: TRBD1
CDR3nt: TGTGCCAGTAGTACAGGGGGCGATTCCTACGAGCAGTACTTC
CDR3aa: CASSTGGDSYEQYF

j_gene: TRBJ2-7
abundance: few
v_gene: TRBV6-5
d_gene: TRBD1
CDR3nt: TGTGCCAGCAGTTACTCCCCACGGACAGGTTGGGAGCAGTACTTC
CDR3aa: CASSYSPRTGWEQYF

j_gene: TRBJ2-3
abundance: .
v_gene: TRBV3-1/TRBV3-2
d_gene: TRBD2
CDR3nt: TGTGCCTTGACGGGGGGTAGGGGAGGCACAGATACGCAGTATTTT
CDR3aa: CALTGGRGGTDTQYF

j_gene: TRBJ1-4
abundance: .
v_gene: TRBV12-5
d_gene: .
CDR3nt: TGTGCTAGTGGTGAGGGGATAGGGGATGAAAAACTGTTTTTT
CDR3aa: CASGEGIGDEKLFF

j_gene: TRBJ1-1
abundance: .
v_gene: TRBV19
d_gene: .
CDR3nt: TGTGCCAGTTCACAGGGAAGTTTTCCTGAAGCTTTCTTT
CDR3aa: CASSQGSFPEAFF

j_gene: TRBJ1-1
abundance: .
v_gene: TRBV18
d_gene: .
CDR3nt: TGTGCCAGCTCATCCTACGGCCCAGGAAACACTGAAGCTTTCTTT
CDR3aa: CASSSYGPGNTEAFF

j_gene: TRBJ2-3
abundance: .
v_gene: TRBV3-1/TRBV3-2
d_gene: .
CDR3nt: TGTGCCAGCAGCCAAGAATTGGGACGGCTGACCACAGATACGCAGTATTTT
CDR3aa: CASSQELGRLTTDTQYF

j_gene: TRBJ2-7
abundance: .
v_gene: TRBV5-4
d_gene: TRBD2
CDR3nt: TGTGCCAGCAGCTCCCTCGGGCGGGGGGTCTACGAGCAGTACTTC
CDR3aa: CASSSLGRGVYEQYF

j_gene: TRBJ2-3
abundance: once
v_gene: TRBV5-1
d_gene: TRBD2
CDR3nt: TGCGCCAGCCGTGAGGGGACTAGTAGCACAGATACGCAGTATTTT
CDR3aa: CASREGTSSTDTQYF

j_gene: TRBJ2-7
abundance: .
v_gene: TRBV6-4
d_gene: .
CDR3nt: TGTGCCAGCAGGATAGGAACCCCGGGACAATCCTACGAGCAGTACTTC
CDR3aa: CASRIGTPGQSYEQYF

j_gene: TRBJ1-1
abundance: few
v_gene: TRBV6-6
d_gene: .
CDR3nt: TGTGCCAGCCCTAAAACCGATATGAACACTGAAGCTTTCTTT
CDR3aa: CASPKTDMNTEAFF

j_gene: TRBJ2-4
abundance: once
v_gene: TRBV2
d_gene: TRBD1
CDR3nt: TGTGCCAGCCAGCTTGCCCAACAGGGGCTAAACATTCAGTACTTC
CDR3aa: CASQLAQQGLNIQYF

j_gene: TRBJ2-7
abundance: .
v_gene: TRBV5-3
d_gene: .
CDR3nt: TGTGCCAGAAGCTCCTCGCGGGACAGCCGGTACTTC
CDR3aa: CARSSSRDSRYF

j_gene: TRBJ2-5
abundance: .
v_gene: TRBV5-1
d_gene: TRBD2
CDR3nt: TGCGCCAGCAGCTGGGGGACTAGCGGGACCCAAGAGACCCAGTACTTC
CDR3aa: CASSWGTSGTQETQYF

j_gene: TRBJ2-2
abundance: .
v_gene: TRBV23-1
d_gene: TRBD1
CDR3nt: TGCGCCAGCAGTCAAACGGGTTACAGGGGGTGCACCGGGGAGCTGTTTTTT
CDR3aa: CASSQTGYRGCTGELFF

j_gene: TRBJ1-1
abundance: .
v_gene: TRBV3-1/TRBV3-2
d_gene: TRBD1
CDR3nt: TGTGCCAGCAGCTACAGGGGAGACACTGAAGCTTTCTTT
CDR3aa: CASSYRGDTEAFF

j_gene: TRBJ2-5
abundance: .
v_gene: TRBV9
d_gene: .
CDR3nt: TGTGCCAGCAGCGTAGCCCCTTCACAGGGGACTGTACAAGAGACCCAGTACTTC
CDR3aa: CASSVAPSQGTVQETQYF

j_gene: TRBJ2-1
abundance: .
v_gene: TRBV2
d_gene: .
CDR3nt: TGTGCCAGCAGTGAAAAGCGGACACTGAGGGGTGAGCAGTTCTTC
CDR3aa: CASSEKRTLRGEQFF

j_gene: TRBJ2-1
abundance: .
v_gene: TRBV6-2/TRBV6-3
d_gene: .
CDR3nt: TGTGCCAGCAGTTGGCCGCGGGACTCCCAGCTTGAGCAGTTCTTC
CDR3aa: CASSWPRDSQLEQFF

j_gene: TRBJ2-7
abundance: once
v_gene: TRBV7-3
d_gene: TRBD1
CDR3nt: TGTGCCAGCAGCTTAAGGTCGGGACAGAACTACGAGCAGTACTTC
CDR3aa: CASSLRSGQNYEQYF